This T cell receptor (beta chain) was obtained from a study of regulatory T cells in long-lasting Graves disease. Study-level background: Treatment with antithyroid drugs for over 5 years, together with positive TSH receptor antibodies, meant persistent Graves' disease. Study-wide results and limits: A greater number of public clonotypes (2,741) was shared by persistent patients than by new patients (around 970). Favoring TRBV28, TRBJ1-2 and TRBJ2-5 was a feature seen in persistent disease.

This clonotype was detected once. Its antigen is not identified. The CDR3 has 17 amino acids. The V and J ends lost 0 bases and 3 bases, in that order; junction bases with no gene match: 7. The germline V gene has CDR1 KGHDR and CDR2 SFDVKD. Building of the TCR beta libraries involved iRepertoire HTBI primers and Arm-PCR of CDR3 regions. TCRdb analysed the multiplex PCR reads with MiXCR anew, one entry per CDR3 protein. The repertoire includes approximately 470,000 distinct CDR3 sequences, less than 25% of them detected once, and under 9% sits in the top ten. Time point here: persistent/refractory GD, antithyroid drugs over 5 years with positive TRAb. PBMCs provided the RNA from which the TCR library was made. It was an endocrinology department in Xi'an, China, that provided the patients.

The specimen comprised peripheral blood mononuclear cells (PBMCs), sampled when the disease was refractory, from a patient treated with antithyroid drugs. The receptor was derived from a female donor with Graves disease. V and J are TRBV24-1 and TRBJ2-3; the match to TRBD1 covers 8 bases. CDR3 protein: CATSDLQQGASTDTQYF. DNA for the CDR3: TGTGCCACCAGTGATTTGCAGCAGGGGGCGTCGACAGATACGCAGTATTTT.